Here is one T cell receptor (beta chain) with its context. Its specificity is not known. The data stem from a study of T-cell reconstitution after alpha-beta-depleted transplantation in children. Study findings and constraints: In patients about two months after transplant, alpha-beta T cells reportedly arose from several hundred expanded graft clones. The origin of high day-60 TCRbeta diversity in some patients lay in surviving recipient T cells and thymic progenitors. It was newly produced T cells that mostly accounted for T-cell counts and diversity one year after transplant.

The library targeted TCRbeta and was prepared with unique molecular identifiers. TCRdb processed the PCR reads anew with MiXCR; each CDR3 protein has one entry. The sample lists around 580,000 distinct CDR3 sequences, 27% occurring once. From germline, CDR1 is SNHLY and CDR2 FYNNEI. The V end lost 6 bases, the J end lost 0 bases, and 9 bases lay between the germline ends. The CDR3 runs to 14 residues. The starting material was PBMCs, obtained before TCRalphabeta/CD19-depleted stem cell transplant. The TCR originated in a boy younger than two with Wiskott-Aldrich syndrome, due to receive a stem cell transplant. This chain joins TRBV2 and TRBJ1-5; no clear D. Here the CDR3 DNA reads TGTGCCAGCAGCCAGGATTATAGCAATCAGCCCCAGCATTTT. Translated: CASSQDYSNQPQHF.